The 5 T cell receptor beta chains presented below share a single source sample, sequenced in a study of cytomegalovirus exposure and HLA in healthy donors. The PCR used 60 Vbeta and 13 Jbeta primers. Data came from immunoSEQ multiplex PCR; TCRdb stores just in-frame clones and leaves some out. The table includes approximately 150,000 clones, about four fifths detected once. Sample: PBMCs. Every receptor here comes from a woman aged 45-65 years in good health and CMV-seronegative.

The genes are TRBV12-5 and TRBJ1-5, with 12 positions matching TRBD1. Germline assignment: CDR1 LGHNT and CDR2 FRNRAP. V was clipped by 0 bases and J by 5 bases; unmatched bases: 8. The CDR3 sequence is 18 residues long. The chain's CDR3 is CASGLVLGTGGLDQPQHF. The CDR3, as DNA: TGTGCTAGTGGTTTGGTACTGGGGACAGGGGGCTTGGATCAGCCCCAGCATTTT.

The J gene is TRBJ2-3, the V gene TRBV7-9; D unclear. The CDR3 spans 14 residues. Trimming left V 5 bases short and J 2 bases short, with 11 bases between. CDR1 is SEHNR and CDR2 is FQNEAQ in the germline V gene (reference sequence). As DNA, the CDR3 is TGTGCCAGCAGCCAAAGAGGAGTCACAGATACGCAGTATTTT. Translation: CASSQRGVTDTQYF.

A remark on this clone: Germline and junction disagree at one end, which may indicate a read error. The chain recombines TRBV4-3 with TRBJ2-2; the D is unclear. The CDR3 is 14 amino acids. Germline CDR1 and CDR2: LGHNA and YSLEER. Written as DNA, the CDR3 is TGCGCCAGCAGCCCTTCGAGGAACGCCGGGGAGCTGTTTTTT. It is translated as CASSPSRNAGELFF.

This clone was detected once. The V and J genes are TRBV7-2 and TRBJ2-2, with 7 nucleotides matching TRBD2. Germline V CDR1 and CDR2: SGHTA, FQGNSA. CDR3 length: 16 amino acids. The J segment lost 1 base and the V segment lost 1 base, leaving 3 bases of the junction unmatched. The CDR3 bases are TGTGCCAGCAGCTTAGAGCGGGGTTGGAACACCGGGGAGCTGTTTTTT. Protein product: CASSLERGWNTGELFF.

The CDR3 bases are TGCAGCGTGGGACGGGGGTCGGAAACAGATACGCAGTATTTT. As protein: CSVGRGSETDTQYF. The chain combines TRBV29-1 with TRBJ2-3, with D possibly TRBD2 on 6 matching bases. This CDR3 comprises 14 residues. Looked up from germline, CDR1 is SQVTM and CDR2 is ANQGSEA. V lost 6 bases and J lost 3, with 16 bases in between.